A single sample gave rise to the 10 T cell receptor beta chains below, sequenced in a study of blood T cells in healthy people across ages. It was with a sample-barcoded 5' primer and a J-beta primer mix that a second PCR of about 6 to 12 cycles was run. TCRdb independently ran MiXCR on the 5' RACE reads; one entry per CDR3 protein. Among about 620,000 distinct CDR3 sequences, 21% were seen once, and the ten largest hold roughly 3.9%. Material for sequencing was blood. Source of these receptors: a man in his 70s in good health.

V is TRBV7-2 and J is TRBJ1-3; D may be TRBD1 (6 bases). This CDR3 region has 16 residues. Germline-derived CDR1 and CDR2 are SGHTA and FQGNSA. The germline V and J ends were trimmed by 5 bases and 9 bases, with 23 bases remaining between them. CDR3 residues: CASSPLKGGSGSTIYF. The CDR3, as DNA: TGTGCCAGCAGCCCCCTGAAGGGGGGCTCAGGATCCACCATATATTTT.

The chain carries TRBV2 and TRBJ2-5; 14 bases line up with TRBD2. TRBJ2-7 explains the end of the DNA better; the J call may be wrong. CDR3 length: 15 residues. The V gene's germline CDR1 is SNHLY and CDR2 FYNNEI. DNA for the CDR3: TGTGCCAGCATTGAGACTAGCGGGAGGGCCAACGAGCAGTACTTC. Protein: CASIETSGRANEQYF.

This clonotype was detected ten times or more. The rearrangement links TRBV20-1 to TRBJ1-4; a weak D match, TRBD1 (6 bases). Deletions cut 3 bases from V and 8 bases from J, with 10 bases between. Germline-derived CDR1 and CDR2 are DFQATT and SNEGSKA (reference sequence). The length of the CDR3 is 12 residues. CDR3 loop: CSASTGSEKLFF. CDR3 in DNA: TGCAGTGCTAGCACAGGGAGCGAAAAACTGTTTTTT.

The gene calls are TRBV5-1 and TRBJ1-2; 10 bases align to TRBD1. CDR1 and CDR2 from the germline V gene are SGHRS and YFSETQ. CDR3 length: 14 amino acids. V was clipped by 4 bases and J by 6 bases; unmatched bases: 6. For the CDR3, the DNA is TGCGCCAGCAGCCGTGACAGGGGGCAAAATGGCTACACCTTC. This translates into CASSRDRGQNGYTF.

The chain has TRBV3-1 and TRBJ1-2, with D unresolved. Trimming removed 5 bases at V and 1 base at J, with 11 bases between. The CDR3 extends over 14 amino acids. Germline-derived CDR1 and CDR2 are LGHDT and YNNKEL (reference sequence). This CDR3 reads CASSKKGINYGYTF. The CDR3, as DNA: TGTGCCAGCAGCAAAAAAGGAATTAACTATGGCTACACCTTC.

The chain recombines TRBV20-1 with TRBJ2-3; 14 bases map to TRBD2. The J segment lost 4 bases and the V segment lost 6 bases, leaving 9 bases of the junction unmatched. The CDR3 totals 16 residues. Germline V gene lookup returns CDR1 DFQATT and CDR2 SNEGSKA (reference sequence). The CDR3: CSAPGLAGGSPDTQYF. CDR3 nucleotides: TGCAGTGCACCCGGACTAGCGGGGGGATCTCCAGATACGCAGTATTTT.

This rearrangement joins TRBV11-2 to TRBJ2-1; the match to TRBD2 covers 9 bases. The V segment lost 3 bases and the J segment 6 bases; nucleotides outside the gene matches: 12. The CDR3 is made up of 17 amino acids. CDR1 SGHAT and CDR2 FQNNGV come from the germline V gene. CDR3 loop: CASSLGAHSGSPNEQFF. CDR3 coding DNA: TGTGCCAGCAGCTTGGGCGCCCATAGCGGGAGCCCCAATGAGCAGTTCTTC.

This clonotype was observed once. This rearrangement joins TRBV15 to TRBJ2-5, with TRBD1 identical over 9 bases. The CDR3 spans 17 residues. From germline, CDR1 is LNHNV and CDR2 YYDKDF (reference sequence). V dropped 0 bases and J dropped 1; count of bases not matched to a gene: 6. CDR3 sequence reads: CATSRDRDRGAQETQYF. CDR3 nucleotide sequence: TGTGCCACCAGCAGAGATCGAGACAGGGGGGCCCAAGAGACCCAGTACTTC.

This clonotype was seen ten or more times. The genes are TRBV20-1 and TRBJ2-4, with D hard to call. The CDR3 has 11 residues. V was clipped by 6 bases and J by 8 bases, with 11 bases between them. Germline lookup yields CDR1 DFQATT and CDR2 SNEGSKA (reference sequence). In DNA form, the CDR3 reads TGCAGTGCCACCAGGTCTGACATTCAGTACTTC. As protein: CSATRSDIQYF.

This clonotype was seen only a few times. CDR3 amino acids: CSAALAGFYEQYF. As DNA, the CDR3 is TGCAGTGCGGCACTAGCGGGTTTCTACGAGCAGTACTTC. The rearrangement links TRBV20-1 to TRBJ2-7, with 9 nucleotides matching TRBD2. J gave up 3 bases and V 6 bases, and 6 bases lay outside the gene matches. CDR3 length: 13 amino acids. The germline CDR1 and CDR2 sequences are DFQATT and SNEGSKA (reference sequence).